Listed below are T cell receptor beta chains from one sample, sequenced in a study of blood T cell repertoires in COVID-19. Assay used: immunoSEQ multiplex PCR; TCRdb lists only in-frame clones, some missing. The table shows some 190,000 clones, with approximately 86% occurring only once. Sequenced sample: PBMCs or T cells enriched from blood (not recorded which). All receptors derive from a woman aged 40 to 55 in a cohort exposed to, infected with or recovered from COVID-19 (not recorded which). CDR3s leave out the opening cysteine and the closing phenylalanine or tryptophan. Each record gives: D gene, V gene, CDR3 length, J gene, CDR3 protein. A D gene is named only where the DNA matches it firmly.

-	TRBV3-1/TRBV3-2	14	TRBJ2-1	ASSQVIAEPYNEQF
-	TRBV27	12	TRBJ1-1	ASSLGVVNTEAF
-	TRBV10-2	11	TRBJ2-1	ASSETEVAEQF
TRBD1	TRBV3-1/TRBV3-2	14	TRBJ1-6	ASSPSDREYNSPLH
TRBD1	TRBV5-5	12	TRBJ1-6	ASSPGQINSPLH
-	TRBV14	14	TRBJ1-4	ASSQETGPAGEKLF
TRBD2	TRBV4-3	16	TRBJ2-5	ASSQREAAGEGLETQY
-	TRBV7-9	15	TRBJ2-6	ASSNPVESSGANVLT
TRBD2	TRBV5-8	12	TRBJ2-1	ASTPSSGSNEQF
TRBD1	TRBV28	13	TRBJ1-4	ASRPGGTGVEKLF
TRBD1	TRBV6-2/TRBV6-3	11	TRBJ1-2	ATSRQGVYGYT
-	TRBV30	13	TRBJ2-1	AWSRPRAPYNEQF
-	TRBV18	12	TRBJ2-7	ASSPGRDSGEQY
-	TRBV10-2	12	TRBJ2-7	ASSSGGGWYEQY
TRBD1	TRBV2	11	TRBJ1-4	ASRDSANEKLF
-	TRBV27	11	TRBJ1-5	ASSPHENQPQH